These T cell receptor beta chains were read from a single sample in a study of cytomegalovirus exposure and HLA in healthy donors. Profiled with immunoSEQ multiplex PCR; TCRdb holds only in-frame clones, not every one. The repertoire holds 150,000 to 200,000 clones, about 70% seen once, with around 1.9% in the top ten. The sample taken for sequencing was PBMCs. These receptors all come from a woman aged 25 to 39 in good health and CMV-seronegative. CDR3s include the opening cysteine and the closing phenylalanine or tryptophan. The D gene is left open where the match is weak. Size tells how often a clone was seen (once, few, many) or the class of an expanded clone, and some rows leave it out.

size,V,D,J,DNA,CDR3
.,TRBV9,.,TRBJ2-1,TGTGCCAGCAGCGTCTTTTGGTATGGGGAGGAGTTCTTC,CASSVFWYGEEFF
.,TRBV9,.,TRBJ2-3,TGTGCCAGCAGCCTACTAGGACCCACAGATACGCAGTATTTT,CASSLLGPTDTQYF
.,TRBV30,.,TRBJ1-2,TGTGCCTGGAATCGGGGGAGGAGGAACTATGGCTACACCTTC,CAWNRGRRNYGYTF
.,TRBV6-1,TRBD1,TRBJ2-2,TGTGCCAGCAGTGTAGGACAGGGGCGCACCGGGGAGCTGTTTTTT,CASSVGQGRTGELFF
.,TRBV19,.,TRBJ2-7,TGTGCCAGTAGTATTGGAGGAGTCTACGAGCAGTACTTC,CASSIGGVYEQYF
once,TRBV6-5,.,TRBJ1-6,TGTGCCAGCAGTACGAGGTTCCCTCCTGATTCACCCCTCCACTTT,CASSTRFPPDSPLHF
.,TRBV7-2,TRBD2,TRBJ2-7,TGTGCCAGCACCCCGACTAGCGGGACGGTATACGAGCAGTACTTC,CASTPTSGTVYEQYF
few,TRBV28,TRBD1,TRBJ2-7,TGTGCCAGCAGAACCGGGACAGGGATCTCCTACGAGCAGTACTTC,CASRTGTGISYEQYF
few,TRBV9,.,TRBJ1-3,TGTGCCAGCAGCCGCCGGGGCTCTGGAAACACCATATATTTT,CASSRRGSGNTIYF
.,TRBV27,.,TRBJ2-7,TGTGCCAGCAGTTTCCTAGCTGAGAGCTCCTACGAGCAGTACTTC,CASSFLAESSYEQYF
.,TRBV29-1,.,TRBJ1-5,TGCAGCGTTGCCTCCGAAGGGGGTGCCCAGCATTTT,CSVASEGGAQHF